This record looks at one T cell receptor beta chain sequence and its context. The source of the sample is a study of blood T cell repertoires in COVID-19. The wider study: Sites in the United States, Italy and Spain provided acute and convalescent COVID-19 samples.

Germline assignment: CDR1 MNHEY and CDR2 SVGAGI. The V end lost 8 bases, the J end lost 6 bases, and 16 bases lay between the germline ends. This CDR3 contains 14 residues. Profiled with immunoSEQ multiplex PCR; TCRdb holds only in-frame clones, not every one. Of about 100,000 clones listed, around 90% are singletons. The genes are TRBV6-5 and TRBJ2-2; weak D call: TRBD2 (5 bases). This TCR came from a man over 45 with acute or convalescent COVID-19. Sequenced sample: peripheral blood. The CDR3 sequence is CASHTGSRAGELFF. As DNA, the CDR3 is TGTGCCAGCCATACCGGTTCGCGGGCCGGGGAGCTGTTTTTT.